This passage covers 11 T cell receptor beta chains from one sample sequenced in a study of control samples from healthy donors and cancer patients. Clones were sequenced by immunoSEQ multiplex PCR, and TCRdb holds only the in-frame ones, with some missing. The sample consists of roughly 18,000 clones, 84% of them appearing once. The sequenced sample consisted of PBMCs. Receptor source: a woman aged 70 to 79 with lung cancer.

To note about this clone: Likely a read error: the CDR3 ends without its conserved phenylalanine or tryptophan. The limits of the CDR3 on the DNA are not certain, so only TCRdb's listed CDR3 is given. The rearrangement uses TRBV11-2 and TRBJ2-7; TRBD1, as called in the table, went unchecked against the DNA. The CDR3 length is 11 residues, termini included. Germline CDR1 is SGHAT and CDR2 is FQNNGV. CDR3 region: CASSSTGGPYY.

This clone occurred a few times. The V gene is TRBV3-1 (or the pseudogene TRBV3-2), the J gene TRBJ2-1; D unresolved. Germline CDR1 is LGHDT and CDR2 is YNNKEL (reference sequence). This CDR3 is built from 11 residues. V lost 1 base to trimming and J lost 8 bases, with 3 bases between them. CDR3 DNA: TGTGCCAGCAGCCAAGGAGATGAGCAGTTCTTC. This encodes CASSQGDEQFF.

The chain has TRBV24-1 and TRBJ2-3; unclear D gene. Trimming took 8 bases from V and 5 from J, leaving 25 bases between them. Germline-derived CDR1 and CDR2 are KGHDR and SFDVKD. The CDR3 is made up of 17 amino acids. This CDR3 reads CATTRLPRVVGEDTQYF. As DNA, the CDR3 is TGTGCCACCACTCGCCTCCCCCGGGTAGTTGGGGAAGATACGCAGTATTTT.

The chain uses TRBV7-6 and TRBJ2-1; TRBD2 agrees at 10 bases. V lost 0 bases, J lost 2 bases, and 4 bases stayed unmatched. Germline CDR1 and CDR2: SGHVS and FNYEAQ. The CDR3 consists of 17 residues. As DNA, the CDR3 is TGTGCCAGCAGCTTAGCGTTCAGCGGGAGGGCCTACAATGAGCAGTTCTTC. Translating it yields CASSLAFSGRAYNEQFF.

This chain joins TRBV7-2 and TRBJ2-5, with 9 bases lining up with TRBD1. The CDR3 contains 15 residues. The ends lost 7 bases at V and 5 bases at J; junction bases unmatched: 11. Germline CDR1 SGHTA, CDR2 FQGNSA. The CDR3 region is CASTSPDRGSETQYF. In nucleotides, the CDR3 is TGTGCCAGCACCTCCCCGGACAGGGGAAGTGAGACCCAGTACTTC.

The chain combines TRBV10-1 with TRBJ1-2; TRBD1 aligns across 7 bases. V lost 8 bases to trimming and J lost 4 bases; unmatched junction nucleotides: 7. The CDR3 has 13 amino acids. Germline CDR1 reads WNHNN; CDR2 reads SYGVQD (reference sequence). CDR3 coding DNA: TGCGCCAGCGTAAGACAGGGTCGCTATGGCTACACCTTC. Translating gives CASVRQGRYGYTF.

This sequence joins TRBV19 and TRBJ2-7; D not resolved. The germline V and J ends were trimmed by 7 bases and 4 bases, with 17 bases remaining between them. CDR1 is LNHDA, CDR2 SQIVND, per germline (reference sequence). The CDR3 extends over 14 amino acids. The CDR3 loop reads CASKEEMRSYEQYF. The CDR3 region has the DNA TGTGCCAGTAAAGAGGAAATGAGGTCTTACGAGCAGTACTTC.

This clone showed up just once. This chain joins TRBV7-8 and TRBJ2-2, with 10 bases fitting TRBD2. V shed 6 bases, J shed 1 base, and the junction held 5 bases outside the gene matches. CDR1 is SGHVS, CDR2 FQNEAQ, per germline. The CDR3 runs to 16 residues. CDR3 loop: CASSYLAGGNTGELFF. As DNA, the CDR3 is TGTGCCAGCAGTTATTTAGCGGGAGGGAACACCGGGGAGCTGTTTTTT.

The V gene is TRBV5-6, the J gene TRBJ2-7; 11 bases are a match to TRBD2. This CDR3 region has 16 residues. With V trimmed by 4 bases and J by 4 bases, 10 bases remained unmatched. Germline CDR1 SGHDT, CDR2 YYEEEE. In nucleotides, the CDR3 is TGTGCCAGCAGCGCGGCCCCTCTAGCGGGAGGATACGAGCAGTACTTC. It encodes CASSAAPLAGGYEQYF.

The V gene is TRBV3-1 (or the pseudogene TRBV3-2), the J gene TRBJ2-5; 8 positions agree with TRBD1. The CDR3 totals 14 residues. Looked up from germline, CDR1 is LGHDT and CDR2 is YNNKEL (reference sequence). The junction had 2 bases not matched to a gene; V was cut back by 4 bases and J by 1 base. The CDR3 spells CASSLGTGQETQYF. CDR3 nucleotide sequence: TGTGCCAGCAGCCTCGGGACAGGCCAAGAGACCCAGTACTTC.

The rearrangement joins TRBV18 to TRBJ1-3; possible D gene TRBD1, 5 bases. V was cut by 6 bases and J by 0 bases, with 15 bases left in between. Germline assignment: CDR1 KGHSH and CDR2 LQKENI. CDR3 length: 16 residues. CDR3 nucleotide sequence: TGTGCCAGCTCCCGGGAGCGACAGTCCTCTGGAAACACCATATATTTT. It codes for CASSRERQSSGNTIYF.